This is a list of T cell receptor beta chains from one sample in a study of human T cells and chemical hapten exposure. In TCRdb, the RACE reads were re-called with MiXCR into one record per CDR3 protein. The table has approximately 80,000 distinct CDR3 sequences, over 10% seen once. The sample here was whole blood, taken in connection with sensitization to the hapten diphenylcyclopropenone (DPC). The receptor source for this set is a woman aged 45 to 65 with alopecia areata. Some clones in this sample may be carry-over from other donors' samples. Both conserved end residues are part of each CDR3. A D gene is named only where the DNA matches it firmly. Part of the rows lack a size; the others show once, few, many or a class for expanded clones.

TRBV7-6	NA	NA	TRBJ2-7	TGTGCCAGCAGCACTAGACAAGGCCCGACCTACGAGCAGTACTTC	CASSTRQGPTYEQYF
TRBV2	once	NA	TRBJ2-1	TGTGCCAGCAGGGCGGGATACTCCTACAATGAGCAGTTCTTC	CASRAGYSYNEQFF
TRBV7-3	many	TRBD1	TRBJ2-2	TGTGCCAGCAGCTTAAGGGGACAGGGGAAGAACACCGGGGAGCTGTTTTTT	CASSLRGQGKNTGELFF
TRBV7-9	many	NA	TRBJ2-2	TGTGCCAGCAGCTTAGCCGGCGCGAACACCGGGGAGCTGTTTTTT	CASSLAGANTGELFF
TRBV6-4	many	NA	TRBJ2-3	TGTGCCAGCAGTGACGAGGAGGGGGCGACAGATACGCAGTATTTT	CASSDEEGATDTQYF
TRBV12-3/TRBV12-4	NA	TRBD1	TRBJ1-1	TGTGCCAGCGGGAGACAGGGCAGGAACACTGAAGCTTTCTTT	CASGRQGRNTEAFF
TRBV6-1	many	NA	TRBJ1-1	TGTGCCAGCAGTGTGGGAAAGGCGAACACTGAAGCTTTCTTT	CASSVGKANTEAFF
TRBV2	NA	TRBD2	TRBJ2-1	TGTGCCAGCAGTGAGAGCGGGAGGGTGGGCAATGAGCAGTTCTTC	CASSESGRVGNEQFF
TRBV20-1	many	TRBD1	TRBJ1-1	TGCAGTGCTAGAGAGAGACAGGGACAGGGGGCCGTTACTGAAGCTTTCTTT	CSARERQGQGAVTEAFF
TRBV7-7	NA	TRBD2	TRBJ2-2	TGTGCCAGCAGCTTATCCCCCCCGGCTAGCGGCACCGGGGAGCTGTTTTTT	CASSLSPPASGTGELFF
TRBV27	NA	NA	TRBJ2-7	TGTGCCAGCAGCTCCCCGCCGATGAAGGGCCACGAGCAGTACTTC	CASSSPPMKGHEQYF
TRBV5-1	many	NA	TRBJ2-1	TGCGCCAGCAGGCCAAGGACCGAGGCCTACAATGAGCAGTTCTTC	CASRPRTEAYNEQFF
TRBV5-1	NA	NA	TRBJ1-6	TGCGCCTCAAATTCACCCCTCCACTTT	CASNSPLHF
TRBV6-6	NA	NA	TRBJ1-6	TGTGCCAGCAGGAGGGGGGGAAGCTCCTATAATTCACCCCTCCACTTT	CASRRGGSSYNSPLHF
TRBV12-3/TRBV12-4	many	NA	TRBJ1-2	TGTGCCAGCAGTCAACCACGGACAGCAGTCGGTGGCTACACCTTC	CASSQPRTAVGGYTF
TRBV29-1	few	TRBD1	TRBJ2-7	TGCAGCGCCGGACAGGGGGGGTCCTACGAGCAGTACTTC	CSAGQGGSYEQYF
TRBV29-1	many	NA	TRBJ1-4	TGCAGCGTTGAAGCCCAGGGGACTAATGAAAAACTGTTTTTT	CSVEAQGTNEKLFF
TRBV3-1	few	TRBD2	TRBJ2-7	TGTGCCAGCAGCCGGACTAGCGGTTACGTCCACGAGCAGTACTTC	CASSRTSGYVHEQYF
TRBV3-1	many	NA	TRBJ1-2	TGTGCCAGCAGCCCCCAGGGCACCTATGGCTACACCTTC	CASSPQGTYGYTF
TRBV6-6	many	TRBD1	TRBJ1-1	TGTGCCAGCAGCTCCGACAGGGCGGGGCACACTGAAGCTTTCTTT	CASSSDRAGHTEAFF
TRBV6-2/TRBV6-3	many	NA	TRBJ1-1	TGTGCCAGCAGTTACTCCGGAGGGAACACTGAAGCTTTCTTT	CASSYSGGNTEAFF
TRBV7-2	few	TRBD2	TRBJ2-1	TGTGCCAGCAGCTTCCCCGGGACTAGCGGGAGGGAGAGCTCCTACAATGAGCAGTTCTTC	CASSFPGTSGRESSYNEQFF
TRBV27	few	NA	TRBJ2-3	TGTGCCAGCAGTTTCTTTTTTACAGATACGCAGTATTTT	CASSFFFTDTQYF
TRBV21-1	few	NA	TRBJ2-7	TGTGCCAGCAGCGCCAAGATCGAGCAGTACTTC	CASSAKIEQYF
TRBV29-1	NA	NA	TRBJ2-2	TGCAGCGTGACCCCCGGGGGAAGTGACACCGGGGAGCTGTTTTTT	CSVTPGGSDTGELFF
TRBV20-1	few	TRBD2	TRBJ2-7	TGCAGTGCTAGAGATGCGAGCGGGGGGTACGAGCAGTACTTC	CSARDASGGYEQYF
TRBV10-3	few	NA	TRBJ1-1	TGTGCCATCAGACAGAACACTGAAGCTTTCTTT	CAIRQNTEAFF
TRBV29-1	NA	TRBD1	TRBJ1-2	TGCAGCGTTGCCGGACAGGGCTATGGCTACACCTTC	CSVAGQGYGYTF
TRBV11-2	many	NA	TRBJ2-7	TGTGCCAGCAGCACCGCCCCGCTAACCTACGAGCAGTACTTC	CASSTAPLTYEQYF
TRBV20-1	few	NA	TRBJ1-5	TGCAGTGCTAGCAAGGCAGGGAACCAGCCCCAGCATTTT	CSASKAGNQPQHF
TRBV12-3/TRBV12-4	NA	NA	TRBJ1-4	TGTGCCAGCACCACCCTCACAGCAACTAATGAAAAACTGTTTTTT	CASTTLTATNEKLFF
TRBV10-3	NA	NA	TRBJ2-3	TGTGCCATCAGTGGGGCCGGAGGGACTAGCACAGATACGCAGTATTTT	CAISGAGGTSTDTQYF
TRBV6-6	many	TRBD1	TRBJ1-3	TGTGCCAGCAGCCAGGGGGCCTCTGGAAACACCATATATTTT	CASSQGASGNTIYF
TRBV5-6	NA	NA	TRBJ1-1	TGTGCCAGCAGCATACAGGGTAACACTGAAGCTTTCTTT	CASSIQGNTEAFF
TRBV29-1	few	NA	TRBJ2-3	TGCAGCGTTGCGAGCGGTTACACAGATACGCAGTATTTT	CSVASGYTDTQYF
TRBV20-1	NA	TRBD2	TRBJ2-1	TGCAGTGCTAGAGGGACTAGCGGGAGGAACGCATACAATGAGCAGTTCTTC	CSARGTSGRNAYNEQFF
TRBV7-9	NA	NA	TRBJ2-2	TGTGCCAGCAGCTTAGACAGAACGAACACCGGGGAGCTGTTTTTT	CASSLDRTNTGELFF
TRBV12-3/TRBV12-4	many	NA	TRBJ1-2	TGTGCCAGCAGTTTAGATCAAGGAGGCTACACCTTC	CASSLDQGGYTF
TRBV3-1	many	NA	TRBJ2-1	TGTGCCAGCAGCCAAGATCGGTCCTACAATGAGCAGTTCTTC	CASSQDRSYNEQFF
TRBV27	NA	NA	TRBJ1-5	TGTGCCAGCAGTTCCCACAGGGACGGTCAGCCCCAGCATTTT	CASSSHRDGQPQHF
TRBV6-6	many	TRBD1	TRBJ1-4	TGTGCCAGCAGTCCCCCCGGGACAGTCGGGGAAAAACTGTTTTTT	CASSPPGTVGEKLFF
TRBV2	NA	NA	TRBJ1-6	TGTGCCAGCAGAGGGCCCGGAGGTGATTCACCCCTCCACTTT	CASRGPGGDSPLHF
TRBV7-2	many	NA	TRBJ1-5	TGTGCCAGCAGCCCCGGGACGGCTGGCAATCAGCCCCAGCATTTT	CASSPGTAGNQPQHF
TRBV11-2	NA	NA	TRBJ2-5	TGTGCCAGCAGCATCGGGTCGGAACGGCGAAGAGAGACCCAGTACTTC	CASSIGSERRRETQYF
TRBV20-1	many	TRBD2	TRBJ2-2	TGCAGTGCTAGGGCGGGACTAGCGGGAGCCGGGGAGCTGTTTTTT	CSARAGLAGAGELFF
TRBV27	NA	NA	TRBJ2-1	TGTGCCAGCAGTTTATCGACAGCGCCTTACAATGAGCAGTTCTTC	CASSLSTAPYNEQFF
TRBV7-3	few	NA	TRBJ2-2	TGTGCCAGCAGCTTAACCGCGGGCACCGGGGAGCTGTTTTTT	CASSLTAGTGELFF
TRBV2	many	TRBD1	TRBJ2-2	TGTGCCAGCTTCCCCGGACAGGGCATCGGGGAGCTGTTTTTT	CASFPGQGIGELFF
TRBV19	NA	TRBD2	TRBJ2-5	TGTGCCAGTAAAGGGGCTAGCGGGGCCCAAGAGACCCAGTACTTC	CASKGASGAQETQYF
TRBV14	NA	NA	TRBJ2-7	TGTGCCAGCAGCTCGATCAGCGAGCAGTACTTC	CASSSISEQYF